A selection of T cell receptor beta chains follows, all from one sample in a study of shared clonotypes between healthy human individuals. Libraries were prepared by immunoSEQ multiplex PCR; TCRdb keeps only in-frame clonotypes and omits some of them. The table shows about 2.4 million clones, with around 94% occurring only once. Input material: naive CD4+ T cells sorted from blood. The receptors derive from a man aged 18 to 29 in good health. Both conserved end residues are part of each CDR3. D genes are given only for firm matches. The size entry is marked missing in some rows and otherwise reads once, few, many or a size class.

clone_size: .; d_call: TRBD2; v_call: TRBV5-1; j_call: TRBJ2-5; cdr3_aa: CTSSLLAGGAETQYF; cdr3_nt: TGCACCAGCAGCTTGTTGGCGGGGGGGGCAGAGACCCAGTACTTC
clone_size: .; d_call: .; v_call: TRBV4-1; j_call: TRBJ1-6; cdr3_aa: CASSQDPNSPLHF; cdr3_nt: TGCGCCAGCAGCCAAGATCCCAATTCACCCCTCCACTTT
clone_size: .; d_call: .; v_call: TRBV4-1; j_call: TRBJ2-5; cdr3_aa: CASSQGVESWETQYF; cdr3_nt: TGCGCCAGCAGCCAAGGGGTAGAATCCTGGGAGACCCAGTACTTC
clone_size: .; d_call: TRBD1; v_call: TRBV2; j_call: TRBJ2-5; cdr3_aa: CASSPDRGLETQYF; cdr3_nt: TGTGCCAGCAGTCCCGACAGGGGGCTAGAGACCCAGTACTTC
clone_size: .; d_call: TRBD1; v_call: TRBV7-9; j_call: TRBJ1-6; cdr3_aa: CASSVTGQGLSPLHF; cdr3_nt: TGTGCCAGCAGCGTAACGGGACAGGGCTTATCGCCCCTCCACTTT
clone_size: .; d_call: .; v_call: TRBV21-1; j_call: TRBJ1-5; cdr3_aa: CASSKPRQVRTVNQPQHF; cdr3_nt: TGTGCCAGCAGCAAACCCCGGCAGGTTCGGACGGTTAATCAGCCCCAGCATTTT
clone_size: .; d_call: .; v_call: TRBV2; j_call: TRBJ2-5; cdr3_aa: CASSGQSGVYQETQYF; cdr3_nt: TGTGCCAGCAGTGGCCAGAGCGGAGTGTACCAAGAGACCCAGTACTTC
clone_size: once; d_call: .; v_call: TRBV23-1; j_call: TRBJ2-6; cdr3_aa: CASSRKGSGANVLTF; cdr3_nt: TGCGCCAGCAGCAGAAAAGGCTCTGGGGCCAACGTCCTGACTTTC
clone_size: .; d_call: .; v_call: TRBV2; j_call: TRBJ1-1; cdr3_aa: CASSVSGQQAFF; cdr3_nt: TGTGCCAGCAGTGTATCAGGGCAGCAAGCTTTCTTT
clone_size: .; d_call: .; v_call: TRBV7-7; j_call: TRBJ2-3; cdr3_aa: CASSSGTSLTDTQYF; cdr3_nt: TGTGCTAGCAGCTCCGGGACATCCCTCACAGATACGCAGTATTTT
clone_size: .; d_call: .; v_call: TRBV7-9; j_call: TRBJ2-6; cdr3_aa: CASSPGQGANVLTF; cdr3_nt: TGTGCCAGCAGCCCCGGACAGGGGGCCAACGTCCTGACTTTC
clone_size: .; d_call: TRBD1; v_call: TRBV10-2; j_call: TRBJ1-6; cdr3_aa: CASTLGQDGTPLHF; cdr3_nt: TGCGCCAGCACCCTGGGACAGGATGGGACACCCCTCCACTTT
clone_size: .; d_call: .; v_call: TRBV20-1; j_call: TRBJ2-3; cdr3_aa: CSASFTDTQYF; cdr3_nt: TGCAGTGCTAGTTTTACAGATACGCAGTATTTT
clone_size: .; d_call: .; v_call: TRBV28; j_call: TRBJ1-6; cdr3_aa: CASSPSAKSSPLHF; cdr3_nt: TGTGCCAGCAGTCCAAGTGCAAAAAGTTCACCCCTCCACTTT
clone_size: .; d_call: TRBD2; v_call: TRBV9; j_call: TRBJ2-3; cdr3_aa: CASSVSPRTGTSGRLSTDTQYF; cdr3_nt: TGTGCCAGCAGCGTGTCCCCCCGTACCGGGACTAGCGGGAGGCTCAGCACAGATACGCAGTATTTT
clone_size: .; d_call: .; v_call: TRBV5-4; j_call: TRBJ1-2; cdr3_aa: CASSSARGEVGGYTF; cdr3_nt: TGTGCCAGCAGCTCGGCCAGGGGAGAGGTGGGGGGCTACACCTTC
clone_size: .; d_call: .; v_call: TRBV7-9; j_call: TRBJ2-7; cdr3_aa: CASSSRESGEQYF; cdr3_nt: TGTGCCAGCAGCTCCCGGGAGTCGGGCGAGCAGTACTTC
clone_size: .; d_call: .; v_call: TRBV5-4; j_call: TRBJ2-3; cdr3_aa: CASSSLVGGGTDTQYF; cdr3_nt: TGTGCCAGCAGCAGTCTCGTGGGGGGCGGCACAGATACGCAGTATTTT
clone_size: .; d_call: .; v_call: TRBV11-3; j_call: TRBJ2-5; cdr3_aa: CASSLPPSETQYF; cdr3_nt: TGTGCCAGCAGCTTACCCCCGTCCGAGACCCAGTACTTC
clone_size: .; d_call: .; v_call: TRBV7-2; j_call: TRBJ2-3; cdr3_aa: CASSLAVAGAADTQYF; cdr3_nt: TGTGCCAGCAGCTTAGCTGTGGCAGGGGCAGCAGATACGCAGTATTTT
clone_size: .; d_call: .; v_call: TRBV30; j_call: TRBJ1-1; cdr3_aa: CAWSVPLKGRINTEAFF; cdr3_nt: TGTGCCTGGAGTGTACCATTGAAGGGCAGAATTAACACTGAAGCTTTCTTT
clone_size: .; d_call: TRBD1; v_call: TRBV7-2; j_call: TRBJ1-2; cdr3_aa: CASSPGTGYGYTF; cdr3_nt: TGTGCCAGCAGCCCCGGGACAGGCTATGGCTACACCTTC
clone_size: .; d_call: TRBD1; v_call: TRBV30; j_call: TRBJ1-5; cdr3_aa: CAWKDRGGNQPQHF; cdr3_nt: TGTGCCTGGAAGGACAGGGGGGGCAATCAGCCCCAGCATTTT
clone_size: .; d_call: TRBD2; v_call: TRBV9; j_call: TRBJ2-1; cdr3_aa: CASSQTSGGQYNEQFF; cdr3_nt: TGTGCCAGCAGCCAGACCAGCGGGGGGCAATACAATGAGCAGTTCTTC
clone_size: .; d_call: .; v_call: TRBV11-2; j_call: TRBJ1-2; cdr3_aa: CASSFSWEGPSYGYTF; cdr3_nt: TGTGCCAGCAGCTTTTCCTGGGAAGGACCCAGCTATGGCTACACCTTC
clone_size: .; d_call: .; v_call: TRBV7-9; j_call: TRBJ2-3; cdr3_aa: CASSLRVSSTDTQYF; cdr3_nt: TGTGCCAGCAGCTTGCGAGTCAGTAGCACAGATACGCAGTATTTT
clone_size: .; d_call: .; v_call: TRBV10-3; j_call: TRBJ1-1; cdr3_aa: CAIRLPDNTEAFF; cdr3_nt: TGTGCCATCAGGCTTCCAGACAACACTGAAGCTTTCTTT